This T cell receptor beta chain was recorded in a study of T cell responses to AZD1222 COVID-19 vaccine. Study-wide findings and caveats: It was only a handful of AZD1222 recipients who were seropositive at baseline. Every sample of the repertoires postdated the peak T cell response. Unmutated variant regions reportedly attract nearly half of all spike-specific TCRs.

Second-dose intervals of approximately 4 or approximately 12 weeks were pooled. As for this clone: Its antigen remains unknown.

Clones were sequenced by immunoSEQ multiplex PCR, and TCRdb holds only the in-frame ones, with some missing. The sample has around 53,000 clones, approximately 83% seen once; the top ten hold less than 7%. The receptor comes from an adult who received the AZD1222 COVID-19 vaccine. Sequencing used peripheral blood, obtained 28 days after the second AZD1222 dose.

The CDR3, as DNA: TGTGCCAGCAGGACCGGCTATGGCTACACCTTC. This sequence encodes CASRTGYGYTF. J is TRBJ1-2 and V is TRBV28; D gene uncertain. The CDR3 sequence is 11 residues long. Looked up from germline, CDR1 is MDHEN and CDR2 is SYDVKM. V lost 6 bases and J lost 4, with 6 bases in between.